The 18 T cell receptor beta chains given below trace back to one sample, sequenced in a study of blood T cell repertoires in COVID-19. Here immunoSEQ multiplex PCR was the method, and the copy in TCRdb shows in-frame clones only, minus some. The sample contains around 400,000 clones, approximately 89% of which appear only once. The sequenced material came from PBMCs or T cells enriched from blood (not recorded which). Receptor source: a woman in her thirties or forties who had been exposed to COVID-19.

The rearrangement joins TRBV11-2 to TRBJ1-2; 7 bases map to TRBD1. Trimming cost V 5 bases and J 4 bases; bases outside gene matches: 7. Germline values: CDR1 SGHAT, CDR2 FQNNGV. The CDR3 runs to 14 residues. The CDR3 bases are TGTGCCAGCAGCCCCTGGACAGGAGGCTATGGCTACACCTTC. Encoded protein: CASSPWTGGYGYTF.

CDR3 loop: CATTLNRGLAGTYEQYF. The DNA of the CDR3 is TGTGCCACCACCCTCAATCGGGGACTAGCGGGTACCTACGAGCAGTACTTC. The chain uses TRBV24-1 and TRBJ2-7, with 12 bases aligning to TRBD2. This CDR3 comprises 17 residues. V was pared by 8 bases and J by 2 bases, with 12 bases of the junction left unmatched. Germline V lookup: CDR1 KGHDR, CDR2 SFDVKD.

This chain connects TRBV6-5 to TRBJ2-7; 7 bases match TRBD2. This CDR3 spans 15 amino acids. Per germline, CDR1 MNHEY and CDR2 SVGAGI. The V gene end was trimmed by 0 bases and the J gene end by 6 bases; junction bases not matched to a gene: 8. CDR3 region: CASSYSREGKGEQYF. CDR3 bases: TGTGCCAGCAGTTACTCGAGGGAGGGTAAGGGCGAGCAGTACTTC.

The J gene is TRBJ1-1, the V gene TRBV19; D remains ambiguous. The CDR3 covers 13 residues. With 4 bases removed from V and 1 base from J, the gap between germline ends came to 7 bases. Germline V gene sequence: CDR1 LNHDA, CDR2 SQIVND (reference sequence). The CDR3 sequence: CASSSQANTEAFF. The CDR3 region has the DNA TGTGCCAGTAGTAGCCAGGCGAACACTGAAGCTTTCTTT.

CDR3 region: CAWRKEGRTEQFF. The DNA for the CDR3 is TGTGCCTGGAGGAAGGAGGGCCGGACTGAGCAGTTCTTC. The V and J genes are TRBV30 and TRBJ2-1; perhaps TRBD2 as D (6 bases). From germline, CDR1 is GTSNPN and CDR2 SVGIG (reference sequence). Between the trimmed V and J ends, which lost 3 bases and 9 bases, there was a span of 15 bases. The CDR3 sequence is 13 residues long.

This clone was seen a few times. The chain couples TRBV7-8 to TRBJ1-2; 8 bases match TRBD1. The junction had 16 bases not matched to a gene; V was cut back by 5 bases and J by 5 bases. Germline loops: CDR1 SGHVS, CDR2 FQNEAQ. This CDR3 has 17 amino acids. The CDR3 sequence: CASSQRPDGQGPYGYTF. DNA of the CDR3: TGTGCCAGCAGCCAACGCCCCGATGGACAGGGACCATATGGCTACACCTTC.

The chain carries TRBV7-2 and TRBJ2-1; the D gene is possibly TRBD1 (5 bases). The CDR3 has 14 amino acids. Trimming took off 5 bases at V and 9 bases at J, with 17 bases between the two ends. The germline CDR1 and CDR2 sequences are SGHTA and FQGNSA. The CDR3 region has the DNA TGTGCCAGCAGCCCGGCGCAGGGAAGAGGTGAGCAGTTCTTC. This gives the protein CASSPAQGRGEQFF.

The V call is TRBV6-2 or TRBV6-3, the J call TRBJ2-6; 8 bases are a match to TRBD1. The CDR3 extends over 15 amino acids. V trimming: 6 bases; J trimming: 2 bases; junction bases outside the gene matches: 3. Germline lookup yields CDR1 MNHEY and CDR2 SVGEGT. CDR3 loop: CASSTGGAGANVLTF. The CDR3 DNA sequence: TGTGCCAGCAGCACAGGGGGAGCTGGGGCCAACGTCCTGACTTTC.

This clone was recorded only once. The CDR3 here is CASSTGTGISPLHF. The CDR3 DNA reads as TGTGCCAGCAGTACCGGGACAGGGATTTCACCCCTCCACTTT. This chain uses TRBV6-6 with TRBJ1-6, with 9 bases identical to TRBD1. V lost 5 bases to trimming and J lost 9 bases; unmatched junction nucleotides: 5. The CDR3 sequence is 14 residues long. Germline V gene lookup returns CDR1 MNHNY and CDR2 SVGAGI (reference sequence).

The J gene is TRBJ1-2, the V gene TRBV2; D possibly corresponds to TRBD1 (6 bases). Germline loops: CDR1 SNHLY, CDR2 FYNNEI. The V end was cut by 3 bases, the J end by 7 bases, with 9 bases between. CDR3 length: 12 residues. The CDR3 region has the DNA TGTGCCAGCAGTGAGACAGGACGTGGCTACACCTTC. It is translated as CASSETGRGYTF.

This chain connects TRBV6-5 to TRBJ1-2; tentatively, D is TRBD1 (5 bases). The CDR3 has 12 residues. Germline V gives CDR1 MNHEY, CDR2 SVGAGI. V gave up 6 bases and J gave up 3 bases, with 8 bases separating them. In DNA form, the CDR3 reads TGTGCCAGCAGCTCAGGGTACTATGGCTACACCTTC. It codes for CASSSGYYGYTF.

This CDR3 reads CASSLRVQGDNQPQHF. DNA of the CDR3: TGTGCCAGCAGCCTCCGTGTACAGGGGGATAATCAGCCCCAGCATTTT. The J gene is TRBJ1-5, the V gene TRBV5-6, with 8 bases identical to TRBD1. This CDR3 is built from 16 residues. Germline V gene lookup returns CDR1 SGHDT and CDR2 YYEEEE. V was pared by 4 bases and J by 4 bases, with 10 bases of the junction left unmatched.

The gene calls are TRBV7-2 and TRBJ2-7; 9 bases are a match to TRBD2. V lost 5 bases and J lost 7; bases outside the gene matches: 15. Germline CDR1 is SGHTA and CDR2 is FQGNSA. This CDR3 is 16 amino acids long. CDR3 nucleotides: TGTGCCAGCAGCCCACAACCGGGACTAGCTTTGGGGGAGCAGTACTTC. Translation: CASSPQPGLALGEQYF.

The rearrangement joins TRBV27 to TRBJ1-2; possibly TRBD1 for D (5 bases). Germline V gene lookup returns CDR1 MNHEY and CDR2 SMNVEV (reference sequence). The CDR3 sequence is 15 residues long. Between the trimmed V and J ends, which lost 7 bases and 4 bases, there was a span of 19 bases. The CDR3 region has the DNA TGTGCCAGCACCTCCCGGGGGGGACGGACCTATGGCTACACCTTC. Its protein product is CASTSRGGRTYGYTF.

This chain connects TRBV4-2 to TRBJ1-2, with D uncertain. Between the trimmed V and J ends, which lost 0 bases and 3 bases, there was a span of 11 bases. Germline V lookup: CDR1 LGHNA, CDR2 YNFKEQ. This CDR3 region has 15 residues. The DNA for the CDR3 is TGTGCCAGCAGCCAAGACCAGGTCGGCGACTATGGCTACACCTTC. Translation gives CASSQDQVGDYGYTF.

V usage is TRBV3-1 (or the pseudogene TRBV3-2) and J usage is TRBJ1-5; 8 bases map to TRBD1. This CDR3 comprises 15 residues. Germline CDR1 reads LGHDT; CDR2 reads YNNKEL (reference sequence). Unmatched junction bases numbered 4, after V lost 3 bases and J lost 3 bases. The CDR3, as DNA: TGTGCCAGCAGCCAGTCGGACAGGGTCAATCAGCCCCAGCATTTT. It is translated as CASSQSDRVNQPQHF.

The V call is TRBV6-1, the J call TRBJ1-2; 8 bases map to TRBD1. J lost 0 bases, V lost 4 bases, and 13 bases had no gene match. The V gene's germline CDR1 is MNHNS and CDR2 SASEGT. The CDR3 runs to 18 residues. CDR3 region: CASSGRSGQAIANYGYTF. The DNA of the CDR3 is TGTGCCAGCAGTGGGCGCTCGGGACAGGCGATCGCTAACTATGGCTACACCTTC.

The chain is built from TRBV24-1 and TRBJ2-7; 8 bases fit TRBD1. Trimming took 4 bases from V and 2 from J; bases not matched to a gene: 6. This CDR3 has 15 residues. Per the germline V gene, CDR1 is KGHDR and CDR2 is SFDVKD. The CDR3 bases are TGTGCCACCAGTGACCGGACAGGGCTTACCTACGAGCAGTACTTC. This encodes CATSDRTGLTYEQYF.